One TCR beta chain is described in this entry. Those who donated were healthy bone marrow donors. This entry comes from a study of cytomegalovirus exposure and HLA in healthy donors. Trimming stripped 0 bases from V and 4 bases from J, with 12 bases between. The CDR3 totals 15 residues. Germline CDR1 and CDR2: SGDLS and YYNGEE. PCR involved 60 Vbeta and 13 Jbeta primers. Data came from immunoSEQ multiplex PCR; TCRdb stores just in-frame clones and leaves some out. The data show about 140,000 clones, with approximately 82% seen just once and approximately 9.7% held by the top ten. The chain recombines TRBV9 with TRBJ2-3; D call uncertain. This clonotype was obtained from a woman aged 60-75 years in good health and CMV-seropositive. Sequencing input: PBMCs. The CDR3: CASSVGSSGPDTQYF. For the CDR3, the DNA is TGTGCCAGCAGCGTAGGGTCCTCAGGTCCAGATACGCAGTATTTT.